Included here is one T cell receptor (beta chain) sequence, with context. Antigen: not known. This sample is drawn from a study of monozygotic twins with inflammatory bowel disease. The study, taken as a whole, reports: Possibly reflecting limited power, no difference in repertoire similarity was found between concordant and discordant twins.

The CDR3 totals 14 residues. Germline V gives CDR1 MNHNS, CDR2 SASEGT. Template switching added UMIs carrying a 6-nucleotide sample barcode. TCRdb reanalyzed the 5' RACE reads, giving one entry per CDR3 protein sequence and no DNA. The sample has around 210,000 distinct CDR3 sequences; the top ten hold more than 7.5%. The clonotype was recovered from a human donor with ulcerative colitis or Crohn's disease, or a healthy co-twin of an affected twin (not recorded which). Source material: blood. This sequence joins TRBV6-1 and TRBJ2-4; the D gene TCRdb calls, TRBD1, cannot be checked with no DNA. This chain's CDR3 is CASRRTGEKNIQYF.